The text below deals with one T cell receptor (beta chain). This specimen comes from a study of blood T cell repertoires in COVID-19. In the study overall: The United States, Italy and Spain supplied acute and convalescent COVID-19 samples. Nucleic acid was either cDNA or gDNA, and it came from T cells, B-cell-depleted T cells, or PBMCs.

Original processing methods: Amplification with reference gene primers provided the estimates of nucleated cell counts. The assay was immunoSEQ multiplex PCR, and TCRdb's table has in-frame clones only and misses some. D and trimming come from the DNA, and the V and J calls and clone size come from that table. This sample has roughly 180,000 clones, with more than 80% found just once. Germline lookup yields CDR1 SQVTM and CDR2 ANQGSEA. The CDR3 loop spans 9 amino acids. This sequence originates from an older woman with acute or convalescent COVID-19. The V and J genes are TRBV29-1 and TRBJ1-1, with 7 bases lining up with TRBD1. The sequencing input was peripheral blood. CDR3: CSTGREAFF. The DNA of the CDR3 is TGCTCGACAGGGCGTGAAGCTTTCTTT.